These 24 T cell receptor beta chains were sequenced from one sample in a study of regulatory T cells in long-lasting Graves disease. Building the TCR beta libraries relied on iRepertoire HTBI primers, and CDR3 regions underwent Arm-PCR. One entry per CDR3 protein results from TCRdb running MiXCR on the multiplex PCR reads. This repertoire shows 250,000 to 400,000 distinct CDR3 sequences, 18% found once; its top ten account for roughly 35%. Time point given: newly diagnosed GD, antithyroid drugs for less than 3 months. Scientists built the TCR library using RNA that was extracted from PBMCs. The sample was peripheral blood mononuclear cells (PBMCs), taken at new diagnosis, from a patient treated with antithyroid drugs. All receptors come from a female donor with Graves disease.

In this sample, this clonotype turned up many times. DNA of the CDR3: TGTGCCAGAACCCGTGGTCCGGGAGATATAAATGAGCAGTTCTTC. Its protein product is CARTRGPGDINEQFF. The V call is TRBV6-2 or TRBV6-3, the J call TRBJ2-1; possibly TRBD2 for D (6 bases). CDR1 is MNHEY and CDR2 is SVGEGT in the germline V gene. CDR3 length: 15 amino acids. V lost 9 bases to trimming and J lost 7 bases, with 22 bases between them.

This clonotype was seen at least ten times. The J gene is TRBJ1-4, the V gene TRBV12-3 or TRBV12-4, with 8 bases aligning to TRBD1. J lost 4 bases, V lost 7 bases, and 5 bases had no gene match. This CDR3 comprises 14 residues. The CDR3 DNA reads TGTGCCAGCACCCGGACAGGGCTTAATGAAAAACTGTTTTTT. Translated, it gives CASTRTGLNEKLFF.

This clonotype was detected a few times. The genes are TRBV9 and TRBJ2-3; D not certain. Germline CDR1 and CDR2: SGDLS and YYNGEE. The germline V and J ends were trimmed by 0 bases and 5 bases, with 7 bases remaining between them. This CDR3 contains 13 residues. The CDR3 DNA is TGTGCCAGCAGCGTAGGAGTAAAAGATACGCAGTATTTT. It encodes CASSVGVKDTQYF.

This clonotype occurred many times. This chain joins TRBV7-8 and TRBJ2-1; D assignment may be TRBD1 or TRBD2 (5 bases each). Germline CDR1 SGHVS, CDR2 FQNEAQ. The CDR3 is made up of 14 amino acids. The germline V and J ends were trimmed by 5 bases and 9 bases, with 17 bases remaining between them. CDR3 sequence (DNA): TGTGCCAGCAGCCCCCCGTCGGGACCGGGTGAGCAGTTCTTC. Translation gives CASSPPSGPGEQFF. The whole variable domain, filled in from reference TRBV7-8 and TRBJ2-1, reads GAGVSQSPRYKVAKRGQDVALRCDPISGHVSLFWYQQALGQGPEFLTYFQNEAQLDKSGLPSDRFFAERPEGSVSTLKIQRTQQEDSAVYLCASSPPSGPGEQFFGPGTRLTVL.

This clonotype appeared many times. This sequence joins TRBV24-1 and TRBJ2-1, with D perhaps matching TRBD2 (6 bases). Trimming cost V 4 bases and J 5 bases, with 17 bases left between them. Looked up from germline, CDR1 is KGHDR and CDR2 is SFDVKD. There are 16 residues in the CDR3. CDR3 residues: CATSDQEGRTHNEQFF. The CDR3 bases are TGTGCCACCAGTGACCAGGAGGGGCGGACCCACAATGAGCAGTTCTTC.

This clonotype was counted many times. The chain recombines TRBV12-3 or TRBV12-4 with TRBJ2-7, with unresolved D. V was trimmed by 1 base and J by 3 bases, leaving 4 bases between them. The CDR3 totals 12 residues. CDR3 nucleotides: TGTGCCAGCAGTTTAGACAGCTACGAGCAGTACTTC. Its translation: CASSLDSYEQYF.

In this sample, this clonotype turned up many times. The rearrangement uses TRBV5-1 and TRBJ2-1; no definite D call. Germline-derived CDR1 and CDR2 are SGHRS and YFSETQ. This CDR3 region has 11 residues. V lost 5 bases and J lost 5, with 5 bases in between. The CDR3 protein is CASRVDNEQFF. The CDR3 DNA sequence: TGCGCCAGCAGGGTGGACAATGAGCAGTTCTTC.

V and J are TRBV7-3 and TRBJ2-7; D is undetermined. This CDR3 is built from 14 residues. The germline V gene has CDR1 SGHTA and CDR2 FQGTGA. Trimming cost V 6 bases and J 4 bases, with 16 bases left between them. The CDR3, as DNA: TGTGCCAGCAGACCGTCGGGTGGGGATTACGAGCAGTACTTC. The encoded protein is CASRPSGGDYEQYF.

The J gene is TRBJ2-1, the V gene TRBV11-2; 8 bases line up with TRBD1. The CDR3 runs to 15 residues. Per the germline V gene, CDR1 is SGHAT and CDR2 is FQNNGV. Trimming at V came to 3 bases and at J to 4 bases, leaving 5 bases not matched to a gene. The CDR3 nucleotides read TGTGCCAGCAGCTTCTCGGGACAGGTGTACAATGAGCAGTTCTTC. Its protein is CASSFSGQVYNEQFF.

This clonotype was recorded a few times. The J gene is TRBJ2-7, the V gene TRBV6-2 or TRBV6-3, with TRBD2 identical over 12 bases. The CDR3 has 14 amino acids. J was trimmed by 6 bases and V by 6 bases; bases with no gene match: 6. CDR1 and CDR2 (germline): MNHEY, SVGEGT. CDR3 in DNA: TGTGCCAGCAGCCGACTAGCGGGAGCAATCGAGCAGTACTTC. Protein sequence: CASSRLAGAIEQYF.

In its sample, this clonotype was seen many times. CDR3 DNA: TGTGCCAGCAGCTTGGTCGGGGTAGCGGGCCTTAGGACGAGCGGGGAGCTGTTTTTT. It yields the protein CASSLVGVAGLRTSGELFF. This sequence joins TRBV5-5 and TRBJ2-2; 7 positions match TRBD2. Trimming at V came to 0 bases and at J to 7 bases, leaving 18 bases not matched to a gene. Germline V gives CDR1 SGHKS, CDR2 YYEKEE (reference sequence). This CDR3 is built from 19 residues.

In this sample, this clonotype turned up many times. CDR3 in amino acids: CASSVGRDPYEQYF. Written as DNA, the CDR3 is TGTGCCAGCAGCGTAGGCAGGGATCCCTACGAGCAGTACTTC. The chain combines TRBV9 with TRBJ2-7; a possible D gene is TRBD1 (5 bases). The CDR3 has 14 amino acids. The ends were cut back, 0 bases at V and 2 bases at J, with 9 bases in the middle. The germline V gene encodes CDR1 SGDLS and CDR2 YYNGEE. Supplemented by reference TRBV9 and TRBJ2-7, the full variable domain reads DSGVTQTPKHLITATGQRVTLRCSPRSGDLSVYWYQQSLDQGLQFLIQYYNGEERAKGNILERFSAQQFPDLHSELNLSSLELGDSALYFCASSVGRDPYEQYFGPGTRLTVT.

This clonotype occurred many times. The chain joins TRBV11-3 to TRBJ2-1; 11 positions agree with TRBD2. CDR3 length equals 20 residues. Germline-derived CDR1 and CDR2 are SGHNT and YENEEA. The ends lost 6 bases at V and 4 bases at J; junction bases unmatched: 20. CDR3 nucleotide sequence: TGTGCCAGCAGGGCGAGGGGCGCGACTAGCGGGACGACTGGATACAATGAGCAGTTCTTC. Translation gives CASRARGATSGTTGYNEQFF.

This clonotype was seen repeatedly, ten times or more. This CDR3 is CASSPGSGYTF. CDR3 DNA: TGTGCCAGCAGTCCAGGGTCTGGCTACACCTTC. The chain carries TRBV6-1 and TRBJ1-2, with D perhaps TRBD1 (5 bases). Deletions cut 5 bases from V and 7 bases from J, with 8 bases between. This CDR3 spans 11 amino acids. Germline lookup yields CDR1 MNHNS and CDR2 SASEGT.

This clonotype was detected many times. In DNA, the CDR3 is TGTGCCAGCAGTTACGGGCACAGGGGAAGGGGGTTCTCATACAATCAGCCCCAGCATTTT. Translation: CASSYGHRGRGFSYNQPQHF. This chain links TRBV6-5 with TRBJ1-5; 7 bases are shared with TRBD1. Germline V gene sequence: CDR1 MNHEY, CDR2 SVGAGI. CDR3 length equals 20 residues. V shed 2 bases and J 3 bases; nucleotides not matched to a gene: 19.

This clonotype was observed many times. CDR3 in amino acids: CASIDGNTIYF. The CDR3 nucleotides are TGTGCCAGCATCGATGGAAACACCATATATTTT. The V gene is TRBV2, the J gene TRBJ1-3; D is unclear. Trimming removed 7 bases at V and 3 bases at J, with 4 bases between. The CDR3 is 11 residues long. Germline loops: CDR1 SNHLY, CDR2 FYNNEI.

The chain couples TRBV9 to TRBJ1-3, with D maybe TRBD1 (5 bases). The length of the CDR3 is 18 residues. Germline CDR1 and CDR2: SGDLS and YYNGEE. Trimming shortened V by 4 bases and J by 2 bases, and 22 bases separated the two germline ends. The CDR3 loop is CASSLLVGRDRAGNTIYF. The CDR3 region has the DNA TGTGCCAGCAGCTTATTAGTTGGCAGGGATAGAGCTGGAAACACCATATATTTT.

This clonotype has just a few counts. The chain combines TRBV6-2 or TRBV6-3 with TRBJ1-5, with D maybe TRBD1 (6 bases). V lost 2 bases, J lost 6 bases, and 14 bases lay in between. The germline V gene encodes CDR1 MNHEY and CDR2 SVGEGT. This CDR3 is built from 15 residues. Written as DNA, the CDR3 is TGTGCCAGCAGTTACGCAGGGGAGAGGGGTCAGCCCCAGCATTTT. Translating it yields CASSYAGERGQPQHF.

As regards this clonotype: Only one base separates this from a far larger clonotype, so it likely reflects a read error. Written as DNA, the CDR3 is TGTGCCGCCAGTCCCGGGACAGGGAAAGAGACCCAGTACTTC. It codes for CAASPGTGKETQYF. The V call is TRBV24-1, the J call TRBJ2-1; TRBD1 agrees at 9 bases. The J call may be incorrect, as the DNA end agrees better with TRBJ2-5. Germline loops: CDR1 KGHDR, CDR2 SFDVKD. CDR3 size: 14 residues.

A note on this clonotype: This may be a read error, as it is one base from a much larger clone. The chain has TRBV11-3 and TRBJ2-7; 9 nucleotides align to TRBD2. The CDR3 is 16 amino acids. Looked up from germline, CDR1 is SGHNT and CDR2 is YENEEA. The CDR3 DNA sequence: TGTGCCAACAGCATAGCAACACCGGGACTAGCTTTTGAGCAGTACTTC. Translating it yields CANSIATPGLAFEQYF.

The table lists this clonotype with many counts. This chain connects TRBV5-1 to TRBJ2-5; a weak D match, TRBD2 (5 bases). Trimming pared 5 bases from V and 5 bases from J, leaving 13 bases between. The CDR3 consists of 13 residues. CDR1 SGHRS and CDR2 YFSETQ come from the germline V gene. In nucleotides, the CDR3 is TGCGCCAGCAGTGAGCGAAGGGAGGAGACCCAGTACTTC. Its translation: CASSERREETQYF.

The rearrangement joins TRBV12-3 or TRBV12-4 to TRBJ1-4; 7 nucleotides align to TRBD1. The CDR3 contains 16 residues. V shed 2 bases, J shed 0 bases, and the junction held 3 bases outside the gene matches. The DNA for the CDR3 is TGTGCCAGCAGTTTACGAGGGGGCGCAACTAATGAAAAACTGTTTTTT. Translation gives CASSLRGGATNEKLFF.

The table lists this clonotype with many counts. CDR3 nucleotide sequence: TGTGCCAGCAGTGAAGCGGCAGCCAGACTAGCCAAAAACATTCAGTACTTC. Translating it yields CASSEAAARLAKNIQYF. The chain combines TRBV6-2 or TRBV6-3 with TRBJ2-4; maybe TRBD2 (5 bases). Looked up from germline, CDR1 is MNHEY and CDR2 is SVGEGT. There are 17 residues in the CDR3. Trimming stripped 5 bases from V and 0 bases from J, with 17 bases between.

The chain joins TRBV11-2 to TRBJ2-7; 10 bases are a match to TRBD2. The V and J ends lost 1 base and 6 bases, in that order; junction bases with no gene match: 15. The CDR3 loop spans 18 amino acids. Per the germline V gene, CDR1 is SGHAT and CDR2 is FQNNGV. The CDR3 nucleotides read TGTGCCAGCAGCTTAGGTTCTAGGGGTCGACTAGCGGGTTTCGAGCAGTACTTC. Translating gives CASSLGSRGRLAGFEQYF. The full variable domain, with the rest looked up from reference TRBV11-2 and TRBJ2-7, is EAGVAQSPRYKIIEKRQSVAFWCNPISGHATLYWYQQILGQGPKLLIQFQNNGVVDDSQLPKDRFSAERLKGVDSTLKIQPAKLEDSAVYLCASSLGSRGRLAGFEQYFGPGTRLTVT.